Presented here are 3 T cell receptor beta chains from one specimen sequenced in a study of cytomegalovirus exposure and HLA in healthy donors. Amplification used 60 Vbeta primers and 13 Jbeta primers. The method was immunoSEQ multiplex PCR; TCRdb's version includes in-frame clones alone and lacks a portion of them. The data show approximately 86,000 clones, around 85% seen once. Sequencing used PBMCs. The receptors originated from a middle-aged man in good health and CMV-seropositive.

V gene TRBV11-3 combines with J gene TRBJ2-7, with a weak D call TRBD1 (6 bases). This CDR3 has 14 amino acids. The V end lost 7 bases, the J end lost 0 bases, and 13 bases lay between the germline ends. Germline V gene sequence: CDR1 SGHNT, CDR2 YENEEA. Written as DNA, the CDR3 is TGTGCCAGCAACACAGGGTTTGGCTCCTACGAGCAGTACTTC. Translation: CASNTGFGSYEQYF.

The J gene is TRBJ2-3, the V gene TRBV7-2, with no clear D. The CDR3 length is 15 residues. CDR1 SGHTA and CDR2 FQGNSA come from the germline V gene. V shed 5 bases and J shed 6 bases, with 18 bases lying between them. The CDR3 spells CASSPVAPGGDTQYF. The CDR3 nucleotides are TGTGCCAGCAGCCCCGTGGCCCCGGGTGGGGATACGCAGTATTTT.

This clone has only a few counts. The J gene is TRBJ1-1, the V gene TRBV6-1; 7 bases fit TRBD1. The ends lost 5 bases at V and 5 bases at J; junction bases unmatched: 8. Germline assignment: CDR1 MNHNS and CDR2 SASEGT. This CDR3 contains 14 residues. CDR3 sequence reads: CASSYGTERTEAFF. CDR3 coding DNA: TGTGCCAGCAGTTATGGGACAGAGAGGACTGAAGCTTTCTTT.